Listed below are T cell receptor beta chains from one sample, sequenced in a study of response to subunit inactivated influenza vaccine. Via MiXCR, TCRdb re-called the RT-PCR reads, giving one row per CDR3 protein. The repertoire consists of 400,000 to 650,000 distinct CDR3 sequences, with about 7.2% occurring once and the leading ten covering about an eighth. The specimen comprised PBMCs from blood, sampled less than 25 months after vaccination. These receptors were obtained from a man in his fifties or sixties who received an inactivated influenza vaccine. Both conserved end residues are trimmed from each CDR3. D genes are given only for firm matches.

V gene,J gene,D gene,CDR3 protein
TRBV4-1,TRBJ2-7,-,ASSQVDGVSYEQY
TRBV10-3,TRBJ2-7,TRBD2,ATLGLERGYEQY
TRBV6-5,TRBJ1-4,-,ASSYSTTEKLF
TRBV11-2,TRBJ1-1,-,ASSLDRGGTEAF
TRBV2,TRBJ2-5,TRBD1,ASSPLGQLQETQY
TRBV5-5,TRBJ2-3,-,ASSSGALADTQY
TRBV20-1,TRBJ2-1,TRBD2,SVSGTSAYEQF
TRBV28,TRBJ1-4,TRBD1,ASSPGQSTNEKLF
TRBV14,TRBJ2-7,-,ASSQRKYEQY
TRBV20-1,TRBJ1-1,-,SARDMREGSEAF
TRBV4-1,TRBJ1-2,-,ASSQDWFRQGNGYT
TRBV7-9,TRBJ2-1,-,ASSPRTLGEQF
TRBV13,TRBJ2-1,-,ASSSLTERTDNEQF
TRBV29-1,TRBJ2-7,-,SVEDVENEQY
TRBV9,TRBJ2-3,TRBD2,ASSSPASGRRDTQY
TRBV11-2,TRBJ2-3,-,ASSFGRVTDTQY
TRBV15,TRBJ2-1,-,ATSIGLAGINEQF
TRBV20-1,TRBJ1-1,TRBD1,SARNTGGGTEAF
TRBV20-1,TRBJ1-2,TRBD1,SARDTGTGALYGYT
TRBV6-5,TRBJ2-1,TRBD1,ASSWDRYNEQF
TRBV9,TRBJ2-1,-,ASSVSPAAREQF
TRBV28,TRBJ2-1,TRBD1,ASSSIAPMDRQYNEQF
TRBV6-1,TRBJ2-2,-,ASCTGTNTGELF
TRBV20-1,TRBJ2-7,-,SASGGQVARYEQY
TRBV5-6,TRBJ2-1,TRBD1,ASSLFTQGSTKQF
TRBV7-6,TRBJ2-3,-,ASSLSTVGLTSTDTQY
TRBV10-1,TRBJ1-1,-,ASSESKVRVVTEAF
TRBV12-3/TRBV12-4,TRBJ2-2,TRBD1,ASRVDRGQTNTGELF
TRBV10-3,TRBJ1-1,-,AISEVKGMNTEAF
TRBV5-1,TRBJ2-2,TRBD1,ASSIQTGETGELF
TRBV3-1,TRBJ2-1,-,ASSQGQFYNEQF